A single sample is the source of the 19 T cell receptor beta chains below, sequenced in a study of identifying expanded T cells in peripheral blood. This table comes from immunoSEQ multiplex PCR, and its TCRdb copy is limited to in-frame clones, with some not included. This table holds over 100,000 clones, about nine tenths found once. The source material was blood. These receptors came from a person aged 18 to 75 in good health.

The chain carries TRBV27 and TRBJ2-3; D might be TRBD2 (5 bases). This CDR3 has 16 residues. The germline gives CDR1 MNHEY, CDR2 SMNVEV (reference sequence). The V end was cut by 5 bases, the J end by 0 bases, with 15 bases between. In DNA form, the CDR3 reads TGTGCCAGCAGTCCCCTCGGGGATTCTAGCACAGATACGCAGTATTTT. Its translation is CASSPLGDSSTDTQYF.

The V and J genes are TRBV6-6 and TRBJ1-2, with 10 bases that match TRBD1. Germline V gives CDR1 MNHNY, CDR2 SVGAGI (reference sequence). This CDR3 comprises 15 residues. V was clipped by 4 bases and J by 1 base; unmatched bases: 3. The CDR3 DNA reads TGTGCCAGCAGTTTAGGACAGGGGGTTAACTATGGCTACACCTTC. Amino acids: CASSLGQGVNYGYTF.

V gene TRBV4-1 combines with J gene TRBJ1-6, with TRBD1 identical over 7 bases. Germline V gene data show CDR1 as MGHRA and CDR2 as YSYEKL. V trimming: 0 bases; J trimming: 6 bases; junction bases outside the gene matches: 2. CDR3 size: 15 residues. The CDR3 DNA follows: TGCGCCAGCAGCCAAGATGGGACAGCTAATTCACCCCTCCACTTT. The encoded protein is CASSQDGTANSPLHF.

The CDR3 DNA reads TGTGCCAGCAGCTGGACCATGAACACCGGGGAGCTGTTTTTT. Translation: CASSWTMNTGELFF. The chain combines TRBV7-3 with TRBJ2-2; D gene uncertain. This CDR3 comprises 14 residues. Germline CDR1 reads SGHTA; CDR2 reads FQGTGA. V was pared by 4 bases and J by 1 base, with 7 bases between.

The genes are TRBV10-2 and TRBJ2-7; 8 bases are shared with TRBD2. This CDR3 has 14 amino acids. The J segment lost 1 base and the V segment lost 8 bases, leaving 7 bases of the junction unmatched. Germline values: CDR1 WSHSY, CDR2 SAAADI. The CDR3 loop is CASGLLAGSYEQYF. The DNA for the CDR3 is TGCGCCAGCGGGTTATTAGCGGGATCCTACGAGCAGTACTTC.

The CDR3 DNA is TGTGCCAGCAGCACGGGACAGTCCATCGGCGAGCAGTACTTC. Translated, it gives CASSTGQSIGEQYF. V is TRBV6-1 and J is TRBJ2-7, with 7 bases identical to TRBD1. Germline V CDR1 and CDR2: MNHNS, SASEGT. The J segment lost 6 bases and the V segment lost 6 bases, leaving 11 bases of the junction unmatched. The CDR3 extends over 14 amino acids.

The J gene is TRBJ2-7, the V gene TRBV28; D might be TRBD1 or TRBD2, each matching 5 bases. Trimming took off 6 bases at V and 6 bases at J, with 12 bases between the two ends. The CDR3 has 12 amino acids. Germline V gene data show CDR1 as MDHEN and CDR2 as SYDVKM. CDR3 coding DNA: TGTGCCAGCAGATTTATTGGGGGCGAGCAGTACTTC. It is translated as CASRFIGGEQYF. Complete variable domain (other parts from reference TRBV28 and TRBJ2-7): DVKVTQSSRYLVKRTGEKVFLECVQDMDHENMFWYRQDPGLGLRLIYFSYDVKMKEKGDIPEGYSVSREKKERFSLILESASTNQTSMYLCASRFIGGEQYFGPGTRLTVT.

The chain employs TRBV5-6 and TRBJ2-5, with a weak D call TRBD1 (6 bases). Gene TRBJ2-7 matches the end of the DNA better, so the J call may be wrong. The CDR3 loop spans 13 amino acids. In germline, CDR1 is SGHDT, CDR2 YYEEEE. The CDR3 bases are TGTGCCAGCAGCCGTCAGGGGATCTACGAGCAGTACTTC. Amino acid sequence: CASSRQGIYEQYF.

The chain combines TRBV15 with TRBJ2-2, with 8 bases matching TRBD1. Trimming cost V 0 bases and J 4 bases; bases outside gene matches: 7. In germline, CDR1 is LNHNV, CDR2 YYDKDF (reference sequence). The CDR3 totals 17 residues. CDR3 protein: CATSRDVGQGVTGELFF. CDR3 nucleotide sequence: TGTGCCACCAGCAGAGATGTCGGACAGGGTGTCACCGGGGAGCTGTTTTTT.

The chain recombines TRBV2 with TRBJ1-4; D uncertain. The germline V gene has CDR1 SNHLY and CDR2 FYNNEI. The CDR3 runs to 11 residues. Trimming removed 3 bases from V and 6 bases from J, with 2 bases in between. The CDR3 DNA sequence: TGTGCCAGCAGTGAGCATGAAAAACTGTTTTTT. Amino acid sequence: CASSEHEKLFF.

This chain links TRBV18 with TRBJ2-3, with 9 bases fitting TRBD2. Trimming cost V 6 bases and J 1 base; bases outside gene matches: 2. The CDR3 is 14 amino acids. Germline V gives CDR1 KGHSH, CDR2 LQKENI. The CDR3 protein is CASSLAGGTDTQYF. The CDR3 nucleotides are TGTGCCAGCTCTTTAGCGGGAGGCACAGATACGCAGTATTTT.

The rearrangement uses TRBV4-1 and TRBJ2-7, with 7 bases identical to TRBD2. The CDR3 runs to 14 residues. Germline V gives CDR1 MGHRA, CDR2 YSYEKL. Germline trimming cut 4 bases from V and 2 bases from J; bases unmatched to any gene: 5. CDR3 sequence: CASSPPGGTYEQYF. The CDR3 coding sequence is TGCGCCAGCAGCCCTCCGGGGGGTACCTACGAGCAGTACTTC.

The V gene is TRBV11-1, the J gene TRBJ1-1; D unclear. This CDR3 has 13 amino acids. The germline gives CDR1 SGHAT, CDR2 FQDESV (reference sequence). The V end was cut by 5 bases, the J end by 4 bases, with 11 bases between. The CDR3 nucleotides are TGTGCCAGCAGCACGGACTCGGGCACTGAAGCTTTCTTT. Its protein is CASSTDSGTEAFF.

The CDR3, as DNA: TGTGCCTGGAGTGTAACTACAGGGGGGCAGTACTTC. Translating gives CAWSVTTGGQYF. The rearrangement links TRBV30 to TRBJ2-7; 8 nucleotides line up with TRBD1. V shed 0 bases, J shed 9 bases, and the junction held 4 bases outside the gene matches. The germline V gene has CDR1 GTSNPN and CDR2 SVGIG (reference sequence). CDR3 length: 12 residues.

The chain is built from TRBV27 and TRBJ1-1, with no clear D. Looked up from germline, CDR1 is MNHEY and CDR2 is SMNVEV (reference sequence). V lost 4 bases and J lost 1, with 10 bases in between. The CDR3 is 14 amino acids. The CDR3 region has the DNA TGTGCCAGCAGTTGGATATGGGGGAACACTGAAGCTTTCTTT. Protein product: CASSWIWGNTEAFF.

The chain recombines TRBV5-6 with TRBJ2-3; no clear D gene. Germline V gene lookup returns CDR1 SGHDT and CDR2 YYEEEE. V lost 4 bases and J lost 5, with 11 bases in between. The CDR3 spans 13 residues. CDR3 nucleotide sequence: TGTGCCAGCAGCCCTTGGATGGTAGATACGCAGTATTTT. This sequence encodes CASSPWMVDTQYF.

V usage is TRBV5-1 and J usage is TRBJ1-5; D gene ambiguous. The CDR3 has 14 amino acids. Germline V gene data show CDR1 as SGHRS and CDR2 as YFSETQ. V dropped 0 bases and J dropped 1 base, with 5 bases sitting between them. The CDR3 loop is CASSLEGSNQPQHF. Here the CDR3 DNA reads TGCGCCAGCAGCTTGGAGGGAAGCAATCAGCCCCAGCATTTT. Full variable domain (rest looked up from reference TRBV5-1 and TRBJ1-5): KAGVTQTPRYLIKTRGQQVTLSCSPISGHRSVSWYQQTPGQGLQFLFEYFSETQRNKGNFPGRFSGRQFSNSRSEMNVSTLELGDSALYLCASSLEGSNQPQHFGDGTRLSIL.

J is TRBJ2-7 and V is TRBV11-3; TRBD1 agrees at 7 bases. Per germline, CDR1 SGHNT and CDR2 YENEEA. The CDR3 contains 14 residues. The V and J ends lost 5 bases and 6 bases, in that order; junction bases with no gene match: 10. This CDR3 reads CASSKDRVMPEQYF. CDR3 coding DNA: TGTGCCAGCAGCAAAGACAGGGTGATGCCCGAGCAGTACTTC.

This rearrangement joins TRBV29-1 to TRBJ2-1, with 11 nucleotides matching TRBD2. Germline CDR1 and CDR2: SQVTM and ANQGSEA. V was clipped by 8 bases and J by 2 bases; unmatched bases: 8. This CDR3 spans 15 amino acids. This CDR3 reads CSNTLAGDPYNEQFF. CDR3 DNA: TGCAGCAACACACTAGCGGGAGATCCCTACAATGAGCAGTTCTTC.